The rows below give T cell receptor beta chains drawn from one sample of a study of blood T cell repertoires in COVID-19. TCRdb's copy holds only in-frame clones and misses some; the assay was immunoSEQ multiplex PCR. The table shows about 130,000 clones, with 85% to 90% occurring only once. The sequenced sample was peripheral blood. The origin of the receptors is a human donor in a cohort sampled during active COVID-19. Both conserved end residues are part of each CDR3. A D gene is named only where the DNA matches it firmly. Not every row has a clone size; where given, it reads once, few, many or a size class.

>-|TRBV7-3|TRBJ2-7|-
CASSFSPYYEQYF
TGTGCCAGCAGCTTTAGTCCGTACTACGAGCAGTACTTC
>few|TRBV9|TRBJ2-7|TRBD2
CASSVEAGTSSYEQYF
TGTGCCAGCAGCGTAGAAGCGGGGACGAGCTCCTACGAGCAGTACTTC
>-|TRBV5-1|TRBJ1-6|TRBD1
CASSLGTGEHKGSPLHF
TGCGCCAGCAGCTTGGGGACAGGCGAACATAAGGGTTCACCCCTCCACTTT
>-|TRBV14|TRBJ2-5|TRBD1
CASSQVLTGGRGETQYF
TGTGCCAGCAGCCAAGTGTTAACAGGGGGGCGAGGAGAGACCCAGTACTTC
>once|TRBV25-1|TRBJ1-4|-
CASRDAGLEFEKLFF
TGTGCCAGCAGGGACGCAGGGTTGGAATTCGAAAAACTGTTTTTT
>-|TRBV6-5|TRBJ1-1|TRBD1
CASSYSGTGLYTEAFF
TGTGCCAGCAGTTACTCTGGGACAGGGCTTTACACTGAAGCTTTCTTT
>-|TRBV11-2|TRBJ1-3|-
CATAGYDGNTIYF
TGTGCCACCGCAGGTTACGACGGAAACACCATATATTTT
>-|TRBV6-5|TRBJ2-7|TRBD1
CASRMKRTGYEQYF
TGTGCCAGCAGGATGAAACGGACAGGTTACGAGCAGTACTTC
>-|TRBV19|TRBJ1-5|-
CASSIMVEQPQHF
TGTGCCAGTAGTATTATGGTGGAGCAGCCCCAGCATTTT
>-|TRBV6-5|TRBJ2-1|TRBD2
CASHPSGLYNEQFF
TGTGCCAGCCACCCTAGCGGGTTATACAATGAGCAGTTCTTC
>few|TRBV13|TRBJ1-5|-
CASSLGQEDGQPQHF
TGTGCCAGCAGCTTAGGCCAGGAGGACGGTCAGCCCCAGCATTTT
>-|TRBV4-3|TRBJ2-1|-
CASSQVQLGTEQFF
TGCGCCAGCAGCCAAGTTCAACTAGGGACAGAGCAGTTCTTC
>-|TRBV14|TRBJ1-1|-
CASSHVGANTEAFF
TGTGCCAGCAGCCATGTAGGGGCGAACACTGAAGCTTTCTTT
>-|TRBV7-8|TRBJ1-5|-
CASNPGGRYQPQHF
TGTGCCAGCAACCCGGGGGGCCGCTATCAGCCCCAGCATTTT
>-|TRBV3-1/TRBV3-2|TRBJ1-5|-
CASSQGGQPQHF
TGTGCCAGCAGCCAAGGAGGTCAGCCCCAGCATTTT
>-|TRBV5-1|TRBJ2-5|TRBD2
CASSGTSGGGETQYF
TGCGCCAGCAGCGGCACTAGCGGGGGGGGAGAGACCCAGTACTTC
>few|TRBV19|TRBJ1-5|TRBD1
CASRPDRGFNQPQHF
TGTGCCAGTAGACCGGACAGGGGTTTCAATCAGCCCCAGCATTTT
>-|TRBV9|TRBJ2-1|-
CASSVLGTQLANEQFF
TGTGCCAGCAGCGTCCTAGGGACTCAACTCGCCAATGAGCAGTTCTTC
>once|TRBV2|TRBJ2-3|TRBD2
CASSDFLLAGNGDTQYF
TGTGCCAGCAGTGATTTCCTTCTAGCGGGGAATGGGGATACGCAGTATTTT
>-|TRBV6-2/TRBV6-3|TRBJ2-3|-
CASSLERDTQYF
TGTGCCAGCAGTCTAGAGCGAGATACGCAGTATTTT
>-|TRBV11-3|TRBJ2-3|-
CASSQGRESDTQYF
TGTGCCAGCAGCCAGGGTCGCGAGTCAGATACGCAGTATTTT
>once|TRBV28|TRBJ1-2|-
CASSPAGNYGYTF
TGTGCCAGCAGTCCAGCGGGAAACTATGGCTACACCTTC
>-|TRBV19|TRBJ1-5|-
CASSINWDTNQPQHF
TGTGCCAGTAGTATCAATTGGGACACAAATCAGCCCCAGCATTTT
>-|TRBV7-8|TRBJ2-5|TRBD1
CASSPRDSEETQYF
TGTGCCAGCAGCCCAAGGGACAGTGAAGAGACCCAGTACTTC
>-|TRBV5-6|TRBJ2-1|TRBD1
CASSIGTGRNEQFF
TGTGCCAGCAGCATAGGGACAGGGCGCAATGAGCAGTTCTTC
>-|TRBV13|TRBJ1-5|-
CASSLGGDSNQPQHF
TGTGCCAGCAGCTTAGGAGGGGATAGCAATCAGCCCCAGCATTTT
>-|TRBV29-1|TRBJ1-2|TRBD1
CSGTGTGGSGYTF
TGCAGCGGGACCGGGACAGGGGGGTCTGGCTACACCTTC
>once|TRBV7-9|TRBJ1-2|TRBD1
CASSLAQRTGGYGYTF
TGTGCCAGCAGCTTAGCGCAGAGGACAGGGGGTTATGGCTACACCTTC
>-|TRBV29-1|TRBJ1-1|-
CSVVRGRTEAFF
TGCAGCGTTGTGAGAGGAAGGACTGAAGCTTTCTTT
>-|TRBV24-1|TRBJ2-3|-
CATSDLGRGSTDTQYF
TGTGCCACCAGTGATTTAGGGCGGGGCAGCACAGATACGCAGTATTTT
>-|TRBV7-8|TRBJ2-1|-
CASSEHGGKQFF
TGTGCCAGCAGCGAACATGGAGGTAAGCAGTTCTTC
>-|TRBV24-1|TRBJ1-1|-
CATSDLDSTKAFF
TGTGCCACCAGTGATTTGGACAGCACTAAAGCTTTCTTT
>-|TRBV6-5|TRBJ1-1|TRBD1
CASSYRTGGGNTEAFF
TGTGCCAGCAGTTACCGGACAGGGGGCGGGAACACTGAAGCTTTCTTT
>-|TRBV10-3|TRBJ2-1|TRBD2
CAISGLAGDEQFF
TGTGCCATCAGTGGACTAGCGGGAGATGAGCAGTTCTTC
>-|TRBV21-1|TRBJ2-2|-
CASSKVDQRKLNTGELFF
TGTGCCAGCAGCAAAGTGGATCAGCGGAAACTAAACACCGGGGAGCTGTTTTTT
>-|TRBV7-9|TRBJ1-4|-
CASSRLATNEKLFF
TGTGCCAGCAGTCGTCTTGCAACTAATGAAAAACTGTTTTTT
>-|TRBV30|TRBJ2-2|-
CAWSVRVSGTNTGELFF
TGTGCCTGGAGTGTACGAGTGAGTGGGACAAACACCGGGGAGCTGTTTTTT
>-|TRBV24-1|TRBJ2-1|TRBD2
CATSDSVLAMPYNEQFF
TGTGCCACCAGTGACTCTGTACTAGCGATGCCCTACAATGAGCAGTTCTTC
>few|TRBV4-3|TRBJ1-5|-
CASSLGGDNQPQHF
TGCGCCAGCAGCCTGGGGGGAGACAATCAGCCCCAGCATTTT
>-|TRBV2|TRBJ2-5|TRBD1
CASSEPTGLQETQYF
TGTGCCAGCAGTGAACCGACAGGGCTACAAGAGACCCAGTACTTC
>medium-sized|TRBV9|TRBJ1-1|TRBD1
CASSGTGSGGAEAFF
TGTGCCAGCAGCGGGACAGGGAGTGGGGGCGCTGAAGCTTTCTTT
>-|TRBV2|TRBJ2-5|-
CASSQGGGETQYF
TGTGCCAGCAGCCAAGGGGGAGGGGAGACCCAGTACTTC